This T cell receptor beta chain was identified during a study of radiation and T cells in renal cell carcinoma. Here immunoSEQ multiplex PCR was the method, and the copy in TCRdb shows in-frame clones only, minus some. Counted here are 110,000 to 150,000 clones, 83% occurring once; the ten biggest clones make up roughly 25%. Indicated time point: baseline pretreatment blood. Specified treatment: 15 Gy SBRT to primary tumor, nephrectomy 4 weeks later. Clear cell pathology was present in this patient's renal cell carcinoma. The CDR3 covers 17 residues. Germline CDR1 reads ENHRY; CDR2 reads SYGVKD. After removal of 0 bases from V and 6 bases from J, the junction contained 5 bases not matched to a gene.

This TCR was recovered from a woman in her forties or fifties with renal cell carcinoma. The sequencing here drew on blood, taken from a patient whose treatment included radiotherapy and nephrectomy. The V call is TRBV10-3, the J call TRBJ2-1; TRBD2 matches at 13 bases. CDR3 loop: CAISESLAGGGSNEQFF. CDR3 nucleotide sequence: TGTGCCATCAGTGAGTCACTAGCGGGAGGGGGAAGCAATGAGCAGTTCTTC.